These 13 T cell receptor beta chains were sequenced from one sample in a study of Graves' ophthalmopathy and Graves' hyperthyroidism. RNA transcripts yielded amplified TCR beta CDR3 regions. First-round RT-PCR relied on HTBI primers, and a second-round multiplex PCR came next. TCRdb re-called the multiplex PCR reads through MiXCR, storing one row per CDR3 protein. The table records about 740,000 distinct CDR3 sequences, 40% of them present only once. Sequenced material: peripheral blood. The receptors stem from an adult man with Graves' ophthalmopathy.

This sequence joins TRBV7-9 and TRBJ2-7; possible D gene TRBD1, 6 bases. The germline V gene has CDR1 SEHNR and CDR2 FQNEAQ (reference sequence). The germline V and J ends were trimmed by 6 bases and 5 bases, with 20 bases remaining between them. The CDR3 contains 15 residues. The CDR3 region is CASSPGDNIIDEQYF. In DNA, the CDR3 is TGTGCCAGCAGTCCAGGGGACAATATAATCGACGAGCAGTACTTC.

Turning to this clonotype: Being one base from a much bigger clone, this may be a read error. The CDR3 DNA is TGTGCCAGCAGGAGACGGACCTACGAGCAGTACTTC. Amino acid sequence: CASRRRTYEQYF. The gene calls are TRBV12-3 or TRBV12-4 and TRBJ2-7; no reliable D call. The CDR3 runs to 12 residues. V lost 6 bases, J lost 2 bases, and 8 bases lay in between.

V and J are TRBV6-2 or TRBV6-3 and TRBJ1-2; the match to TRBD1 covers 8 bases. The CDR3 consists of 14 residues. Germline V CDR1 and CDR2: MNHEY, SVGEGT. With 2 bases clipped from V and 8 bases from J, the junction kept 7 bases outside the gene matches. The CDR3 DNA sequence: TGTGCCAGCAGTTACGGGCAGGGGGCTAAGGGCTACACCTTC. It yields the protein CASSYGQGAKGYTF.

The J gene is TRBJ1-1, the V gene TRBV25-1; D call uncertain. V was pared by 11 bases and J by 5 bases, with 12 bases between. Germline V lookup: CDR1 MGHDK, CDR2 SYGVNS. The CDR3 sequence is 11 residues long. DNA of the CDR3: TGTGCCCACAGTAGTGGGACTGAAGCTTTCTTT. This translates into CAHSSGTEAFF.

This clonotype was detected many times. The chain joins TRBV10-3 to TRBJ2-7; D is uncertain. CDR1 is ENHRY and CDR2 is SYGVKD in the germline V gene. The V gene lost 2 bases and the J gene lost 2 bases, with 4 bases spanning the gap. The CDR3 extends over 12 amino acids. In DNA, the CDR3 is TGTGCCATCAGTGAGCCGGCCTACGAGCAGTACTTC. Its protein is CAISEPAYEQYF.

This chain links TRBV7-8 with TRBJ1-3; 10 positions match TRBD1. Losses at the gene ends were 1 base for V and 2 bases for J; bases not matched to a gene: 5. CDR1 is SGHVS and CDR2 is FQNEAQ in the germline V gene. The CDR3 consists of 17 residues. The CDR3 is CASSLGGQGSTGNTIYF. DNA of the CDR3: TGTGCCAGCAGCTTAGGGGGACAGGGGTCGACTGGAAACACCATATATTTT.

On this clonotype itself: This clone may be a read error of a much larger clone one base away. The chain is built from TRBV2 and TRBJ1-6, with TRBD1 matching 10 bases. This CDR3 is built from 16 residues. The germline CDR1 and CDR2 sequences are SNHLY and FYNNEI. Germline trimming cut 1 base from V and 18 bases from J; bases unmatched to any gene: 15. The CDR3 region is CASSEGDRGPLVAPHF. CDR3 DNA: TGTGCCAGCAGTGAAGGGGACAGGGGTCCGCTTGTGGCCCCCCACTTT.

Regarding this clonotype: The junction and the germline gene differ at one end; a read error may be behind it. The V and J genes are TRBV11-2 and TRBJ1-6; D possibly corresponds to TRBD1 (5 bases). The CDR3 loop spans 16 amino acids. In germline, CDR1 is SGHAT, CDR2 FQNNGV. As DNA, the CDR3 is TGTGCCGGCAGCTTAGGTCGTGTGGGGCTACGTTCACCCCTCCACTTT. Translated: CAGSLGRVGLRSPLHF.

V gene TRBV30 combines with J gene TRBJ1-3; unclear D gene. The CDR3 is made up of 14 amino acids. V was clipped by 0 bases and J by 0 bases, with 6 bases between them. Germline V gene sequence: CDR1 GTSNPN, CDR2 SVGIG (reference sequence). CDR3 bases: TGTGCCTGGAGTGTAAACCTCTCTGGAAACACCATATATTTT. Its translation: CAWSVNLSGNTIYF.

This sequence joins TRBV7-2 and TRBJ1-1; TRBD1 might be the D (5 bases). The CDR3 sequence is 15 residues long. V lost 1 base and J 6 bases, leaving 15 bases between the germline ends. The germline CDR1 and CDR2 sequences are SGHTA and FQGNSA. CDR3 coding DNA: TGTGCCAGCAGCTTAGGCCCGGCCAGGGCGTCTGAAGCTTTCTTT. As protein: CASSLGPARASEAFF.

This clonotype showed up many times. The V gene is TRBV10-3, the J gene TRBJ1-4; D uncertain. V was trimmed by 0 bases and J by 4 bases, leaving 6 bases between them. The CDR3 consists of 14 residues. Germline CDR1 ENHRY, CDR2 SYGVKD. Here the CDR3 reads CAISESGFNEKLFF. For the CDR3, the DNA is TGTGCCATCAGTGAGTCAGGATTTAATGAAAAACTGTTTTTT.

This chain joins TRBV7-3 and TRBJ2-2; no reliable D call. The CDR3 extends over 13 amino acids. Germline-derived CDR1 and CDR2 are SGHTA and FQGTGA. Trimming removed 5 bases from V and 2 bases from J, with 6 bases in between. DNA of the CDR3: TGTGCCAGCAGCAAATACAACACCGGGGAGCTGTTTTTT. Translated, it gives CASSKYNTGELFF.

The table lists this clonotype with many counts. This chain links TRBV10-3 with TRBJ1-5; the D is unclear. This CDR3 spans 13 amino acids. V lost 8 bases to trimming and J lost 0 bases, with 8 bases between them. The germline V gene has CDR1 ENHRY and CDR2 SYGVKD. This CDR3 reads CAIAQNSNQPQHF. CDR3 DNA sequence: TGTGCCATCGCGCAGAATAGCAATCAGCCCCAGCATTTT.